The present T cell receptor beta chain was sequenced within a study of CD8+ T cells in alopecia areata. Study-wide background: Oral tofacitinib (5 to 10 mg twice daily) was administered to treated patients.

With 6 bases removed from V and 2 bases from J, the gap between germline ends came to 11 bases. Germline assignment: CDR1 MDHEN and CDR2 SYDVKM. This CDR3 comprises 14 residues. This clone has more than one count but fewer than ten. Alopecia areata patients had lesional scalp punch biopsies and peripheral blood taken from them. Sequencing templates came from extracted RNA that was reverse transcribed into cDNA. Sequencing used immunoSEQ multiplex PCR; TCRdb keeps in-frame clones, though not all of them. The sample includes around 7,300 clones, about two thirds of them seen just once. The starting material was skin, obtained at week 0. The chain carries TRBV28 and TRBJ1-3; D not resolved. The receptor's source is a human donor with alopecia areata. The CDR3 region is CASSPGWPGNTIYF. The CDR3 DNA reads as TGTGCCAGCAGCCCAGGATGGCCTGGAAACACCATATATTTT. The complete variable domain, with remaining parts taken from reference TRBV28 and TRBJ1-3, reads DVKVTQSSRYLVKRTGEKVFLECVQDMDHENMFWYRQDPGLGLRLIYFSYDVKMKEKGDIPEGYSVSREKKERFSLILESASTNQTSMYLCASSPGWPGNTIYFGEGSWLTVV.